The 21 T cell receptor beta chains in this list originate from one sample, sequenced in a study of T cell changes during pregnancy in multiple sclerosis (dated by TCRdb to between 2018 and 2020). Libraries were built with the immunoSEQ multiplex PCR assay. TCRdb limited this immuneACCESS table to in-frame rearrangements with V and J called. A share of clones is missing; checked studies link under half to unresolved V genes, and the rest is unexplained. The sample data list tens of thousands of clones, and 92% of these were observed just once. The top ten constitute 2.8% of the sample. The specimen was peripheral blood, collected in the third trimester of pregnancy. The receptors were gathered from a female donor in good health, enrolled as a control in a pregnancy study.

This rearrangement joins TRBV27 to TRBJ2-2; no clear D gene. V was clipped by 6 bases and J by 0 bases, with 2 bases between them. CDR3 length equals 12 residues. Germline V gene data show CDR1 as MNHEY and CDR2 as SMNVEV (reference sequence). CDR3 sequence: CASSSNTGELFF. The CDR3, as DNA: TGTGCCAGCAGCTCGAACACCGGGGAGCTGTTTTTT.

This chain joins TRBV2 and TRBJ2-4; 9 bases line up with TRBD1. This CDR3 is built from 15 residues. V gave up 7 bases and J gave up 6 bases; unmatched junction bases: 10. Germline V gene sequence: CDR1 SNHLY, CDR2 FYNNEI. The CDR3: CASTQGQGRSNIQYF. The DNA of the CDR3 is TGTGCCAGCACCCAGGGACAGGGCCGATCAAACATTCAGTACTTC.

The chain employs TRBV5-6 and TRBJ1-6; D ambiguous. Germline CDR1 reads SGHDT; CDR2 reads YYEEEE. Trimming cost V 0 bases and J 9 bases, with 13 bases left between them. The CDR3 runs to 15 residues. CDR3 sequence: CASSLVWEAGSPLHF. The CDR3 DNA is TGTGCCAGCAGCTTGGTGTGGGAAGCGGGTTCACCCCTCCACTTT.

This chain links TRBV11-3 with TRBJ1-1, with D possibly TRBD1 on 5 matching bases. This CDR3 is built from 15 residues. Per germline, CDR1 SGHNT and CDR2 YENEEA. The V gene lost 5 bases and the J gene lost 7 bases, with 20 bases spanning the gap. This chain's CDR3 is CASSPQGANYGEAFF. CDR3 nucleotides: TGTGCCAGCAGCCCTCAAGGGGCGAATTACGGTGAAGCTTTCTTT.

This clone was seen only once. The CDR3 loop is CASSQQRLADYSYEQYF. CDR3 sequence (DNA): TGCGCCAGCAGCCAACAAAGACTAGCGGACTACTCCTACGAGCAGTACTTC. The V gene is TRBV4-3, the J gene TRBJ2-7, with 9 bases matching TRBD2. There are 17 residues in the CDR3. Germline CDR1 LGHNA, CDR2 YSLEER. V dropped 2 bases and J dropped 0; count of bases not matched to a gene: 8.

This rearrangement joins TRBV9 to TRBJ2-5; D is unclear. Germline CDR1 is SGDLS and CDR2 is YYNGEE. The CDR3 is 15 residues long. V lost 0 bases to trimming and J lost 1 base, with 10 bases between them. As DNA, the CDR3 is TGTGCCAGCAGCGTAGCTGGTACCAGCCAAGAGACCCAGTACTTC. Translation: CASSVAGTSQETQYF.

This sequence joins TRBV6-6 and TRBJ2-1, with D possibly being TRBD1 (5 bases). This CDR3 region has 16 residues. Trimming cost V 7 bases and J 1 base, with 17 bases left between them. Germline CDR1 is MNHNY and CDR2 is SVGAGI (reference sequence). The CDR3 region is CASTLLRQSSYNEQFF. The CDR3 nucleotides are TGTGCCAGCACCTTACTCCGACAGAGTTCCTACAATGAGCAGTTCTTC.

The J gene is TRBJ2-5, the V gene TRBV15; 8 bases agree with TRBD1. The last part of the DNA fits TRBJ2-7 better; the J call may be wrong. Germline-derived CDR1 and CDR2 are LNHNV and YYDKDF (reference sequence). CDR3 length: 14 residues. The CDR3 DNA reads TGTGCCACCAGCAGAGAGGGGACAGGCTACGAGCAGTACTTC. It specifies CATSREGTGYEQYF.

V gene TRBV2 combines with J gene TRBJ1-2; no clear D gene. CDR3 length: 15 residues. Trimming stripped 1 base from V and 7 bases from J, with 16 bases between. CDR1 is SNHLY and CDR2 is FYNNEI in the germline V gene. In nucleotides, the CDR3 is TGTGCCAGCAGTGAAGAGGTCGAGGTCCAGCCTGGCTACACCTTC. It yields the protein CASSEEVEVQPGYTF.

The CDR3: CASSLSGQRSDEQYF. The DNA of the CDR3 is TGTGCCAGCAGCTTGTCCGGACAGCGATCTGATGAGCAGTACTTC. This chain links TRBV7-8 with TRBJ2-7, with a possible D match to TRBD1 (6 bases). CDR3 length: 15 residues. CDR1 is SGHVS and CDR2 is FQNEAQ in the germline V gene. Trimming left V 3 bases short and J 7 bases short, with 19 bases between.

The chain couples TRBV18 to TRBJ2-1, with 9 bases aligning to TRBD2. Trimming cost V 2 bases and J 7 bases; bases outside gene matches: 6. The CDR3 covers 15 residues. CDR1 is KGHSH, CDR2 LQKENI, per germline. Here the CDR3 DNA reads TGTGCCAGCTCACCAGAGACTAGCGGCTTTAATGAGCAGTTCTTC. Its protein product is CASSPETSGFNEQFF.

This clone was seen only a few times. The V call is TRBV10-3, the J call TRBJ2-7; weak D call: TRBD2 (6 bases). CDR1 and CDR2 from the germline V gene are ENHRY and SYGVKD. V lost 3 bases and J lost 6, with 6 bases in between. This CDR3 contains 11 residues. The CDR3 loop is CAISDGGEQYF. CDR3 sequence (DNA): TGTGCCATCAGTGACGGGGGCGAGCAGTACTTC.

The J gene is TRBJ1-2, the V gene TRBV2; TRBD1 is a possible D gene (6 bases). Between the trimmed V and J ends, which lost 8 bases and 0 bases, there was a span of 13 bases. The CDR3 runs 14 residues. Looked up from germline, CDR1 is SNHLY and CDR2 is FYNNEI. DNA of the CDR3: TGTGCCAGCGGGAGGGACACAGCTAACTATGGCTACACCTTC. It specifies CASGRDTANYGYTF.

This clone was counted once. V gene TRBV28 combines with J gene TRBJ2-7; no definite D call. Germline CDR1 is MDHEN and CDR2 is SYDVKM. CDR3 length: 13 amino acids. The V end was cut by 7 bases, the J end by 1 base, with 11 bases between. The CDR3 is CASNRELSYEQYF. The CDR3 nucleotides are TGTGCCAGCAACCGAGAGTTATCCTACGAGCAGTACTTC. Full variable domain (outside the CDR3, taken from reference TRBV28 and TRBJ2-7): DVKVTQSSRYLVKRTGEKVFLECVQDMDHENMFWYRQDPGLGLRLIYFSYDVKMKEKGDIPEGYSVSREKKERFSLILESASTNQTSMYLCASNRELSYEQYFGPGTRLTVT.

The J gene is TRBJ1-3, the V gene TRBV7-9; D unclear. The CDR3 covers 13 residues. Between the trimmed V and J ends, which lost 5 bases and 4 bases, there was a span of 9 bases. Per the germline V gene, CDR1 is SEHNR and CDR2 is FQNEAQ (reference sequence). The CDR3 here is CASSRGLGNTIYF. The CDR3 bases are TGTGCCAGCAGCCGAGGACTGGGAAACACCATATATTTT.

This clone was seen many times. Distinct nucleotide sequences in the sample also encode this CDR3. This chain connects TRBV27 to TRBJ1-5; 8 bases line up with TRBD1. This CDR3 contains 20 residues. Germline CDR1 and CDR2: MNHEY and SMNVEV (reference sequence). The V and J ends lost 2 bases and 1 base, in that order; junction bases with no gene match: 16. CDR3 nucleotide sequence: TGTGCCAGCAGTTTAGGTCCGGGGGACAGGCACCCTTTAAGCAATCAGCCCCAGCATTTT. Its protein product is CASSLGPGDRHPLSNQPQHF.

In this sample, this clone turned up once. The DNA of the CDR3 is TGTGCCAGCACCTCGGGGGCTGAAGCTTTCTTT. Its translation: CASTSGAEAFF. The chain recombines TRBV6-6 with TRBJ1-1; possible D gene TRBD1, 5 bases. V was pared by 7 bases and J by 6 bases, with 9 bases between. Germline CDR1 reads MNHNY; CDR2 reads SVGAGI (reference sequence). CDR3 length: 11 amino acids.

The chain uses TRBV7-9 and TRBJ1-1; D gene ambiguous. V was shortened by 2 bases and J by 4 bases, with 8 bases between the two germline ends. The germline V gene has CDR1 SEHNR and CDR2 FQNEAQ (reference sequence). The CDR3 runs to 13 residues. The CDR3 spells CASSLLEATEAFF. CDR3 DNA: TGTGCCAGCAGCTTACTGGAGGCCACTGAAGCTTTCTTT.

V and J are TRBV9 and TRBJ2-5, with TRBD2 identical over 7 bases. The CDR3 is made up of 14 amino acids. The junction had 7 bases not matched to a gene; V was cut back by 3 bases and J by 5 bases. Germline CDR1 SGDLS, CDR2 YYNGEE. Here the CDR3 DNA reads TGTGCCAGCAGCGGAGGGGCGGGAGATGAGACCCAGTACTTC. This sequence encodes CASSGGAGDETQYF.

The chain recombines TRBV2 with TRBJ2-1; 9 positions agree with TRBD1. The CDR3 covers 13 residues. Germline V lookup: CDR1 SNHLY, CDR2 FYNNEI. Trimming took 7 bases from V and 8 from J; bases not matched to a gene: 6. CDR3 bases: TGTGCCAGCACTCACAGGGGGCCGGATGAGCAGTTCTTC. Translated: CASTHRGPDEQFF.

This clone came up once. V gene TRBV19 combines with J gene TRBJ2-1; D possibly corresponds to TRBD2 (6 bases). The CDR3 has 16 amino acids. CDR1 is LNHDA and CDR2 is SQIVND in the germline V gene (reference sequence). V dropped 0 bases and J dropped 0 bases, with 9 bases sitting between them. The CDR3 is CASSIERGSSYNEQFF. CDR3 in DNA: TGTGCCAGTAGTATAGAGCGGGGAAGCTCCTACAATGAGCAGTTCTTC.